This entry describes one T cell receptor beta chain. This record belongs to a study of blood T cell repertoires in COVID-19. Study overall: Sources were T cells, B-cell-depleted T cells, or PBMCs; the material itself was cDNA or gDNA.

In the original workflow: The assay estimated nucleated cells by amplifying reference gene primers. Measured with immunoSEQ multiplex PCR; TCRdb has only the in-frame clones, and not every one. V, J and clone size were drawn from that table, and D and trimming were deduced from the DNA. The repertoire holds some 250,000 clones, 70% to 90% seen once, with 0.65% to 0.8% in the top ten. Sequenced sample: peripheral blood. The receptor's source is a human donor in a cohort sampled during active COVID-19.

The CDR3 DNA reads as TGTGCCAGCAGCGTAGTTGGGGGGAACTCTGGAAACACCATATATTTT. Protein product: CASSVVGGNSGNTIYF. The V and J genes are TRBV9 and TRBJ1-3, with D possibly matching TRBD1 (5 bases). Germline V lookup: CDR1 SGDLS, CDR2 YYNGEE. There are 16 residues in the CDR3. Deletions cut 0 bases from V and 0 bases from J, with 10 bases between.